These T cell receptor beta chains were read from a single sample in a study of shared clonotypes between healthy human individuals. Sequenced by immunoSEQ multiplex PCR; TCRdb stores in-frame clones only, minus some. This table has millions of clones, roughly 94% appearing once. Sequenced: naive CD4+ T cells sorted from blood. These receptors all come from a man between 18 and 35 years old in good health. Each CDR3 is given without its conserved first and last residue. A D gene is named only where the DNA matches it firmly.

v_call,d_call,j_call,cdr3_aa
TRBV5-1,TRBD1,TRBJ1-1,ASSRGQGMNTEAF
TRBV6-5,TRBD1,TRBJ1-5,ASSYSGGAGNQPQH
TRBV5-1,-,TRBJ2-7,ASSRDGSYEQY
TRBV12-1,-,TRBJ2-1,ATAYVKQF
TRBV30,-,TRBJ2-5,AWSGRETQY
TRBV6-5,-,TRBJ2-5,ASRRTDQETQY
TRBV5-1,TRBD1,TRBJ2-2,ASSLVPIGQGSTGELF
TRBV2,-,TRBJ1-5,ASSTDSNQPQH
TRBV11-2,-,TRBJ1-1,ASSYGLNTEAF
TRBV19,TRBD1,TRBJ1-6,ASSMNRQGNSPLH
TRBV2,TRBD1,TRBJ1-2,ASSEGTGVGYT
TRBV2,TRBD1,TRBJ1-2,ASTQGRQGPYGYT
TRBV4-3,-,TRBJ2-7,ASSQHQVLYSGTPYEQY
TRBV15,TRBD1,TRBJ2-5,ATGTGGWETQY
TRBV5-8,-,TRBJ1-5,ASSFGSELYSNQPQH
TRBV18,TRBD2,TRBJ2-7,ASSSLAGVWEQY
TRBV30,TRBD2,TRBJ2-1,ATTQGSGREAEQF